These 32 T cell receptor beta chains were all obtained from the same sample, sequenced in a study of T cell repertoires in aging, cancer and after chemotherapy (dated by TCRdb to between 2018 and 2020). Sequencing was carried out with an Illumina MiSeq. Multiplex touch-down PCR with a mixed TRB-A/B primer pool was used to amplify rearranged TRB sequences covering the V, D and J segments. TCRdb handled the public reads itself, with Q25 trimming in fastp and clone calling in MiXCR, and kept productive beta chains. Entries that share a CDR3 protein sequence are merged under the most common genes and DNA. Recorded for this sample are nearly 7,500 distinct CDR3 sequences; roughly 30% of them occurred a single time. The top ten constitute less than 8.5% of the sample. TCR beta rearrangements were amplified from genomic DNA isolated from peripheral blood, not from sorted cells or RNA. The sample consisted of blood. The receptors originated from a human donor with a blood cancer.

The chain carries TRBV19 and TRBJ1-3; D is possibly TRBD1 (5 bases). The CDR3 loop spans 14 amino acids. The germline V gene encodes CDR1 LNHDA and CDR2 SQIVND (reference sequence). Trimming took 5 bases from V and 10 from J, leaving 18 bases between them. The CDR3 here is CASSGRRGEKTIYF. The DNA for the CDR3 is TGTGCCAGTAGTGGACGGAGGGGTGAAAAAACCATATATTTT.

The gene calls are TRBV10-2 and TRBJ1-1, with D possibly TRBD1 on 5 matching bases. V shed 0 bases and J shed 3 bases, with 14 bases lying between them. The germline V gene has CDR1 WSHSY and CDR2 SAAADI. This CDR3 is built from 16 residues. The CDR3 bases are TGCGCCAGCAGTGAGTCGTTAGGGGCCGGAGACACTGAAGCTTTCTTT. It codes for CASSESLGAGDTEAFF.

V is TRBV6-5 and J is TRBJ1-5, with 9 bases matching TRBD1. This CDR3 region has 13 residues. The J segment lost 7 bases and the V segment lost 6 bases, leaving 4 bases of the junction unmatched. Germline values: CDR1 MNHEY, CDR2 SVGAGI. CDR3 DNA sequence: TGTGCCAGCAGAACAGGGGGCGGGCAGCCCCAGCATTTT. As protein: CASRTGGGQPQHF.

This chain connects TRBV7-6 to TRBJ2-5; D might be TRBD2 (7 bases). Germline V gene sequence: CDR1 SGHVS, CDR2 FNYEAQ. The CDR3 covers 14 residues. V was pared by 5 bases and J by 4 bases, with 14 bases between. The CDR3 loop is CASSPAGAPETQYF. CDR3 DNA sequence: TGTGCCAGCAGCCCTGCGGGGGCTCCAGAGACCCAGTACTTC.

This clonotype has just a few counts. CDR3 sequence: CASTQRTGSSYNSPLHF. As DNA, the CDR3 is TGTGCCAGCACCCAGAGGACAGGGAGCTCCTATAATTCACCCCTCCACTTT. The chain uses TRBV27 and TRBJ1-6; TRBD1 matches 8 bases. Per the germline V gene, CDR1 is MNHEY and CDR2 is SMNVEV (reference sequence). V shed 7 bases, J shed 0 bases, and the junction held 8 bases outside the gene matches. This CDR3 is 17 amino acids long.

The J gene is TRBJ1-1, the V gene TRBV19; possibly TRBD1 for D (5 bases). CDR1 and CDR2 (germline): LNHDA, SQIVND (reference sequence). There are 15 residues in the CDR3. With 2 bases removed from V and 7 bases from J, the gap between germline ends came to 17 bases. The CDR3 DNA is TGTGCCAGTAGTATAAACCCCAGGGTGCCCGTTGAAGCTTTCTTT. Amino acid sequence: CASSINPRVPVEAFF.

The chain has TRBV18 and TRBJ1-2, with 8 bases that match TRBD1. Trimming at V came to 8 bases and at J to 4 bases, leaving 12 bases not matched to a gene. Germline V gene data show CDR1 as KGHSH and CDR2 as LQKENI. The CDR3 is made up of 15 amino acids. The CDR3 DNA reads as TGTGCCAGCAGTAACTCAGGGGGCCGGGGCTATGGCTACACCTTC. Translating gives CASSNSGGRGYGYTF.

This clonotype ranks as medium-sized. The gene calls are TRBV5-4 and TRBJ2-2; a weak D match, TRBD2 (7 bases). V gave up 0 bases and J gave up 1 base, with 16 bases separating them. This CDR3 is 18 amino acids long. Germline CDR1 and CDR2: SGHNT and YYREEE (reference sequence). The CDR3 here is CASSLAKGRGLNTGELFF. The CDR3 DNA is TGTGCCAGCAGCTTGGCCAAGGGGCGGGGGCTGAACACCGGGGAGCTGTTTTTT.

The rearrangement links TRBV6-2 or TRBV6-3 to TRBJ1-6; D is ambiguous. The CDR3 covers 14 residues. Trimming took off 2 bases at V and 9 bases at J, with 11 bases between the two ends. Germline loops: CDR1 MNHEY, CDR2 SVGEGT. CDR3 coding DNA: TGTGCCAGCAGTTACGGGCTAGGAGTTTCACCCCTCCACTTT. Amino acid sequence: CASSYGLGVSPLHF.

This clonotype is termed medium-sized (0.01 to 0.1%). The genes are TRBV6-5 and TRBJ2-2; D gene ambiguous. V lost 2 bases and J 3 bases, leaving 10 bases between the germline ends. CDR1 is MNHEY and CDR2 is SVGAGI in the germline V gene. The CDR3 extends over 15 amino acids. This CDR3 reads CASSYGEGHTGELFF. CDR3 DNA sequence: TGTGCCAGCAGTTACGGTGAAGGGCACACCGGGGAGCTGTTTTTT.

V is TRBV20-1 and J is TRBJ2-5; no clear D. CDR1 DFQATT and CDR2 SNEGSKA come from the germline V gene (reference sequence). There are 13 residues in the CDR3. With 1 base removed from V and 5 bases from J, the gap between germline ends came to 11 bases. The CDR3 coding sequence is TGCAGTGCTAGAGCCCCTCCGTCGGAGACCCAGTACTTC. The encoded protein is CSARAPPSETQYF.

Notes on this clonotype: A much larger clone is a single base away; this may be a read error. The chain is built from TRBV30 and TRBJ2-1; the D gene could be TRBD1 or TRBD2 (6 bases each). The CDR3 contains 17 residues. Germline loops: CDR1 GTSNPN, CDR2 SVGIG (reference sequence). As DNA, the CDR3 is TGTGCCTGGAAGGGGGAGGCAGGGACCTCGCCATACAATGGGCAGTTCTTC. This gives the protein CAWKGEAGTSPYNGQFF. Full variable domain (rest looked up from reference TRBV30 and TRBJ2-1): SQTIHQWPATLVQPVGSPLSLECTVEGTSNPNLYWYRQAAGRGLQLLFYSVGIGQISSEVPQNLSASRPQDRQFILSSKKLLLSDSGFYLCAWKGEAGTSPYNGQFFGPGTRLTVL.

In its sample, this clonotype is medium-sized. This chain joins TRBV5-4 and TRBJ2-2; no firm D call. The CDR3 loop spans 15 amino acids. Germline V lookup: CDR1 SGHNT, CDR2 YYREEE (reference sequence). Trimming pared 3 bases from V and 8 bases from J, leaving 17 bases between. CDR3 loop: CASSSQRERSGELFF. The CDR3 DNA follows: TGTGCCAGCAGCTCCCAGAGAGAGAGAAGTGGGGAGCTGTTTTTT.

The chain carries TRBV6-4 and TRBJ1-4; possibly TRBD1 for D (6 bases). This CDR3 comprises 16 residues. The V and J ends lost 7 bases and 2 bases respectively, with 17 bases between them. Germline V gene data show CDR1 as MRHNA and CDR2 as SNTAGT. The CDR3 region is CASMPTPTGTNEKLFF. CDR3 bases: TGTGCCAGCATGCCAACGCCGACAGGTACTAATGAAAAACTGTTTTTT.

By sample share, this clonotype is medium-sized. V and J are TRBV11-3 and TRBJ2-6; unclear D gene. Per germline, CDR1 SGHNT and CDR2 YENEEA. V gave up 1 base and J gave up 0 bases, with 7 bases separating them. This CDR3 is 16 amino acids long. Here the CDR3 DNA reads TGTGCCAGCAGCTTAGTATCACCCTCTGGGGCCAACGTCCTGACTTTC. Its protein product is CASSLVSPSGANVLTF.

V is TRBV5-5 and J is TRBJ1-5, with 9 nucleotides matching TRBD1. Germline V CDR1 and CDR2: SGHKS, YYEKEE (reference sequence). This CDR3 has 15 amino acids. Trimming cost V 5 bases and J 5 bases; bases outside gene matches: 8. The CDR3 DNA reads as TGTGCCAGCAGTAGAACAGGGGGCGCGGATCAGCCCCAGCATTTT. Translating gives CASSRTGGADQPQHF.

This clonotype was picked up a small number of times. The CDR3 here is CASSLGWGLGGYTF. In DNA form, the CDR3 reads TGTGCCAGCAGCCTTGGTTGGGGGCTGGGGGGCTACACCTTC. The rearrangement links TRBV13 to TRBJ1-2, with a possible D match to TRBD1 (6 bases). The CDR3 has 14 amino acids. The V end was cut by 5 bases, the J end by 8 bases, with 18 bases between. In germline, CDR1 is PRHDT, CDR2 FYEKMQ (reference sequence).

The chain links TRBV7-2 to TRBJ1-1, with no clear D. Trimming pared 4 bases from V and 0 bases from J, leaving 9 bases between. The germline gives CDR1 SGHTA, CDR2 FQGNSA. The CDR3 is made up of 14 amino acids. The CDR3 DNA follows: TGTGCCAGCAGCTGGTCGGCAGTGAACACTGAAGCTTTCTTT. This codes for CASSWSAVNTEAFF.

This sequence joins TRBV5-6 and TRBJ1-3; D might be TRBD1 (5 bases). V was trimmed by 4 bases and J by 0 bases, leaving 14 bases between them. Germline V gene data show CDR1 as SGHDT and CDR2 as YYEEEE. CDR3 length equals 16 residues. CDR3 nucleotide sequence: TGTGCCAGCAGCGCCCCCGGGGCCCTCTCTGGAAACACCATATATTTT. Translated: CASSAPGALSGNTIYF. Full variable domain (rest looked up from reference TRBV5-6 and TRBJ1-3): DAGVTQSPTHLIKTRGQQVTLRCSPKSGHDTVSWYQQALGQGPQFIFQYYEEEERQRGNFPDRFSGHQFPNYSSELNVNALLLGDSALYLCASSAPGALSGNTIYFGEGSWLTVV.

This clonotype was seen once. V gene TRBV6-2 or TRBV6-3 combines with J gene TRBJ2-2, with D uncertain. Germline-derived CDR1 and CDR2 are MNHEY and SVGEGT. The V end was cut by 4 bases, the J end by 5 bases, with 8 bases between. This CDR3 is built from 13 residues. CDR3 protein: CASSCVQTGELFF. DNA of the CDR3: TGTGCCAGCAGTTGTGTCCAGACCGGGGAGCTGTTTTTT.

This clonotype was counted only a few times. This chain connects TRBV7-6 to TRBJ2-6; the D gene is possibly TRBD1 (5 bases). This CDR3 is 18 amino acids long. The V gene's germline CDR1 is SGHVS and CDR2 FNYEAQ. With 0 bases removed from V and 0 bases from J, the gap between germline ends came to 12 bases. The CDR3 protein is CASSLAGIRDSGANVLTF. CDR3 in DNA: TGTGCCAGCAGCTTAGCCGGTATCAGGGACTCTGGGGCCAACGTCCTGACTTTC.

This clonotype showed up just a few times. DNA for the CDR3: TGCGCCAGCACCAGGGACAGTAACAAAGAGACCCAGTACTTC. Translating it yields CASTRDSNKETQYF. The J gene is TRBJ2-5, the V gene TRBV5-1; 7 bases match TRBD1. CDR1 and CDR2 (germline): SGHRS, YFSETQ. V trimming: 6 bases; J trimming: 3 bases; junction bases outside the gene matches: 8. The CDR3 is made up of 14 amino acids.

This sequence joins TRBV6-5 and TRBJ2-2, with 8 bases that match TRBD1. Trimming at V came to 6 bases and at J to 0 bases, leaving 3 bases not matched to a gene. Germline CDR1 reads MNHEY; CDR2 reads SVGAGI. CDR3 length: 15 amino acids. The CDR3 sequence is CASRGQAANTGELFF. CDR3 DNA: TGTGCCAGCAGGGGACAGGCGGCGAACACCGGGGAGCTGTTTTTT.

The CDR3 protein is CASSLESHYGYTF. CDR3 coding DNA: TGCGCCAGCAGCTTGGAGTCCCATTACGGCTACACCTTC. The V call is TRBV5-1, the J call TRBJ1-2; D gene ambiguous. Germline assignment: CDR1 SGHRS and CDR2 YFSETQ. The CDR3 totals 13 residues. The germline V and J ends were trimmed by 0 bases and 8 bases, with 11 bases remaining between them.

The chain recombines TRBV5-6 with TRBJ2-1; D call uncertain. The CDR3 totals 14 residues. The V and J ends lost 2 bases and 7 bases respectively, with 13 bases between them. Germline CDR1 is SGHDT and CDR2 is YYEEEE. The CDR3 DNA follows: TGTGCCAGCAGCTTTTCCTCACGCGATAATGAGCAGTTCTTC. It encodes CASSFSSRDNEQFF.

In DNA, the CDR3 is TGTGCCAGCAGCTTAAGCGCCTGGTCTGGAAACACCATATATTTT. Protein: CASSLSAWSGNTIYF. The chain carries TRBV5-6 and TRBJ1-3; no clear D gene. The ends were cut back, 2 bases at V and 1 base at J, with 10 bases in the middle. Germline V gene lookup returns CDR1 SGHDT and CDR2 YYEEEE. The CDR3 is 15 residues long.

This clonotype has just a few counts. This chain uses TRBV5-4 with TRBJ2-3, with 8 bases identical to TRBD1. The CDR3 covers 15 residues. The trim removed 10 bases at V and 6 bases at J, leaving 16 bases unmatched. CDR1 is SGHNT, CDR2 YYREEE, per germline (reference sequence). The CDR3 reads CASYQTGARKDTQYF. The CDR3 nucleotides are TGTGCCTCCTATCAGACAGGGGCGCGGAAGGATACGCAGTATTTT.

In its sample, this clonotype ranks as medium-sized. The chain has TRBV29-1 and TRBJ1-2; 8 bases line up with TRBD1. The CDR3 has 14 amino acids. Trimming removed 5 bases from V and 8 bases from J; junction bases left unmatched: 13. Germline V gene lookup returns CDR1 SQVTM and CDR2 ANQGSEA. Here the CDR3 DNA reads TGCAGCGTTCCACACCTAGACAGGGGAAACGGCTACACCTTC. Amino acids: CSVPHLDRGNGYTF.

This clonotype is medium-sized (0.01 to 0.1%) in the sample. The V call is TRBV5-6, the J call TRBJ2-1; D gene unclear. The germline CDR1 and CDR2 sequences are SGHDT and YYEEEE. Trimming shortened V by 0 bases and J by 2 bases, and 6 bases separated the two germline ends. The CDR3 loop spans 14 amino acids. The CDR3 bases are TGTGCCAGCAGCTTGGAGACCACCTACAATGAGCAGTTCTTC. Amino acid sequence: CASSLETTYNEQFF.

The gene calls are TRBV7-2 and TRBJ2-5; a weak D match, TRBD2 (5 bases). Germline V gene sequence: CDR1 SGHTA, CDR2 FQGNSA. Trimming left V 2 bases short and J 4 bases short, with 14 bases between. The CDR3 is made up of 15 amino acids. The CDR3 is CASSLFGLAPETQYF. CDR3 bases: TGTGCCAGCAGCTTATTTGGGCTAGCTCCAGAGACCCAGTACTTC.

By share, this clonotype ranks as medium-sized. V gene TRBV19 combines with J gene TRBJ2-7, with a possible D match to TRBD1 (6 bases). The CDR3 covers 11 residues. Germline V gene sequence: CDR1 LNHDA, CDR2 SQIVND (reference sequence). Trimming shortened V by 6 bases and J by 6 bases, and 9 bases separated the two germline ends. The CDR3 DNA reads TGTGCCAGTAGCACAGGGAGCGAGCAGTACTTC. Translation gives CASSTGSEQYF.

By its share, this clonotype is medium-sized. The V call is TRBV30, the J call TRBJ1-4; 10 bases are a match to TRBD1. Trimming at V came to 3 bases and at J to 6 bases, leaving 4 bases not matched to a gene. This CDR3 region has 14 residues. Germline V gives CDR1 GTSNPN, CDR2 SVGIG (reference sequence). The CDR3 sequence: CAWSGGQGDEKLFF. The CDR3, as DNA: TGTGCCTGGAGCGGTGGACAGGGGGATGAAAAACTGTTTTTT.